This T cell receptor (beta chain) was sequenced in a study of blood T cell repertoires in COVID-19 (dated by TCRdb to the early 2020s). About the study as a whole: Collaborator samples came from the United States, Italy and Spain and covered acute and convalescent phases of COVID-19. The prospective study material was composed of cDNA or gDNA derived from T cells, B-cell-depleted T cells, or PBMCs. The dataset comprised deeply sampled blood TCRbeta repertoires from subjects exposed to, actively infected with, or recovered from COVID-19. A freely available public database, intended as a resource for researchers studying the immune response to SARS-CoV-2, is where the repertoires were released. The samples were drawn from the first 160 participants of the ongoing ImmuneRACE study and from 950 to 1,500 subjects provided by 6 global collaborators. Sample metadata almost always included a de-identified subject ID, COVID-19 status, age in years and sex. HLA class I and class II types, where available, came from metadata supplied by the sample provider rather than from assay-based typing. Paper-wide results and their limitations: The quantity of clinical and demographic metadata differed by source and by participant and was supplied without curation.

The CDR3 spans 15 residues, from the cysteine through the phenylalanine. This entry keeps only the CDR3 DNA: 45 bases, framed from base 1. The junction shows trimming of 3 bases on V and 2 bases on J, plus 14 bases between the germline ends. For CDR1 and CDR2, the germline V gene (reference sequence) lists SGHKS and YYEKEE. The immunoSEQ Assay, a bias-controlled multiplex PCR, was used to amplify TCRbeta CDR3 regions from genomic DNA. The study's processing was this. The number of nucleated cells in each sample was estimated from the amplification of reference gene primers within the assay. To quantify the absolute abundance of each unique TCRbeta CDR3 rearrangement, sequence reads were collapsed and filtered. For each sample, productive Simpson clonality was calculated as the square root of Simpson's diversity index over productive rearrangements. The source is immuneACCESS, and TCRdb retained only in-frame sequences with V and J called. Part of the clones is not carried over; for the studies checked, unresolved V genes explain less than half of this, and the remainder is unexplained. V, J and clone size are taken as reported in that table, and D and trimming were inferred from the DNA itself. Recorded for this sample are 210,000 or so clones; over 75% of them occurred a single time. 2.8% of the sample belongs to the ten largest clones.

With respect to this clone: Its cognate antigen has yet to be identified. No much larger clone exists at a distance of one base, and base qualities are not known.

Collaborating institutions collected whole blood in K2EDTA tubes following their own protocols. Collaborator samples were shipped for TCRbeta analysis as frozen whole blood, isolated PBMCs, or DNA extracted from either sample type. The receptor was isolated from an elderly woman with active or convalescent COVID-19. Here the chain combines TRBV5-5 and TRBJ1-1, with a weak D call of TRBD1 (5 bases match). Sequencing used peripheral blood. The DNA reads as follows: TGTGCCAGCAGCTCCGTTTTCCAGGGAAACACTGAAGCTTTCTTT. This translates into CASSSVFQGNTEAFF. Reference TRBV5-5 and TRBJ1-1 genes cover what lies past the CDR3, so the full variable domain is DAGVTQSPTHLIKTRGQQVTLRCSPISGHKSVSWYQQVLGQGPQFIFQYYEKEERGRGNFPDRFSARQFPNYSSELNVNALLLGDSALYLCASSSVFQGNTEAFFGQGTRLTVV.